This T cell receptor beta chain was identified in a study of cytomegalovirus exposure and HLA in healthy donors. Study in general: Approximately 200 million T cells yielded 90 million to 130 million unique TCR beta sequences in earlier analysis. Broader study findings: Reportedly, TCR beta sequences accurately predicted HLA-A and HLA-B alleles in most subjects. TCR sequences were mostly rare, though some public TCRs occurred in many donors.

The germline V gene has CDR1 SNHLY and CDR2 FYNNEI. CDR3 size: 13 residues. The V gene end was trimmed by 4 bases and the J gene end by 4 bases; junction bases not matched to a gene: 3. The PCR ran on 60 Vbeta and 13 Jbeta primers. The protocol was immunoSEQ multiplex PCR, while the TCRdb copy is restricted to in-frame clones and leaves out a portion. The table includes 95,000 to 100,000 clones, roughly three quarters detected once. This clone was detected only a few times. Its antigen is undetermined. The TCR comes from a man in his forties or fifties in good health and CMV-seronegative. Sequencing was carried out using PBMCs. The chain has TRBV2 and TRBJ2-5; TRBD2 matches 7 bases. CDR3 sequence: CASSGGGSETQYF. Written as DNA, the CDR3 is TGTGCCAGCAGTGGGGGGGGTTCAGAGACCCAGTACTTC.